This TCR beta chain was sequenced for a study of CD8+ T cells in alopecia areata. On the study more broadly: The drug, tofacitinib, lasted 6 to 18 months, followed by 6 months off drug.

T lymphocytes (CD4+ and CD8+) were sorted from PBMCs. The CDR3 totals 14 residues. Germline V gene lookup returns CDR1 SGHVS and CDR2 FQNEAQ. V shed 3 bases and J shed 1 base, with 9 bases lying between them. Investigators isolated RNA and reverse transcribed it into cDNA to act as the sequencing template. Sequencing used immunoSEQ multiplex PCR; TCRdb keeps in-frame clones, though not all of them. The table lists some 170,000 clones, just under 60% of them singletons, with roughly 14% in the top ten. This sample comprised CD4+ T cells sorted from blood, obtained at week 0. This sequence originates from a human donor with alopecia areata. The chain carries TRBV7-8 and TRBJ2-5, with D possibly TRBD1 on 5 matching bases. The CDR3 bases are TGTGCCAGCAGCTTTACAGGACCCCAAGAGACCCAGTACTTC. This encodes CASSFTGPQETQYF.